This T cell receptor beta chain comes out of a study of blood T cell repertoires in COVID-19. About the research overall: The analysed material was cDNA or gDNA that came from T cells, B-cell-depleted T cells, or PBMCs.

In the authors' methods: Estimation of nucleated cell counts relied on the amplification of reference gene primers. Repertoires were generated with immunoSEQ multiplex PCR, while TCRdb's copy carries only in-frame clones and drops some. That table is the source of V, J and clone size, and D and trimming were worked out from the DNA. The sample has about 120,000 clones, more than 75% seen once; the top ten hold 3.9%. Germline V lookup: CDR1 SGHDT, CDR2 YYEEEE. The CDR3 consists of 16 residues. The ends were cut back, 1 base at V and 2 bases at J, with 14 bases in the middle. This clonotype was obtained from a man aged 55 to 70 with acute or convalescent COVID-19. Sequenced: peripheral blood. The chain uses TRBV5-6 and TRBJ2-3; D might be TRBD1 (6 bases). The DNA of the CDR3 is TGTGCCAGCAGCTTGCCGGGACAAGCGAACACAGATACGCAGTATTTT. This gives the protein CASSLPGQANTDTQYF.